The clone carrying this T cell receptor beta chain came up many times. Its cognate antigen is unknown. The sample is drawn from a study of T cells in Graves' hyperthyroidism and ophthalmopathy. Study overall: The authors collected peripheral blood at initial diagnosis, before any treatment. Study findings and constraints: Appearing also in blood were most of the thyroid clonotypes expanded above 0.001.

Per germline, CDR1 SNHLY and CDR2 FYNNEI. This CDR3 comprises 14 residues. V was clipped by 1 base and J by 4 bases, with 10 bases between them. RNA transcripts were the template for amplifying TCR beta CDR3 regions. The TCR CDR3 first-round RT-PCR relied on the HTBI primer set. TCRdb re-called the multiplex PCR reads through MiXCR, storing one row per CDR3 protein. The table records some 350,000 distinct CDR3 sequences, 12% to 15% of them present only once. Patients with uncontrolled infections, other autoimmune diseases, pregnancy or lactation were excluded. The chain couples TRBV2 to TRBJ1-2; D is uncertain. The receptor was isolated from a woman aged 35 to 49 with Graves' ophthalmopathy. Input material: blood. CDR3 coding DNA: TGTGCCAGCAGTGAAGGGTACCAGCCCTATGGCTACACCTTC. This sequence encodes CASSEGYQPYGYTF.